This T cell receptor beta chain was recorded in a study of blood T cell repertoires in COVID-19. As for the study in general: Spain, Italy and the United States supplied samples that represented acute and convalescent COVID-19. T cells, B-cell-depleted T cells, or PBMCs provided the cDNA or gDNA that served as material.

Study processing details: How many nucleated cells were present was estimated from reference gene primer amplification. TCRdb's table, derived via immunoSEQ multiplex PCR, lists solely in-frame clones and lacks some. That table supplies the V and J calls and clone size; D and trimming were determined from the DNA. The data hold 100,000 to 150,000 clones, with 65% to 90% observed a single time. CDR1 is LNHDA, CDR2 SQIVND, per germline (reference sequence). This CDR3 is 16 amino acids long. With 6 bases removed from V and 6 bases from J, the gap between germline ends came to 23 bases. J is TRBJ1-2 and V is TRBV19, with D possibly TRBD1 on 5 matching bases. Specimen: peripheral blood. The receptor was isolated from a human donor in a cohort sampled during active COVID-19. The CDR3 loop is CASSSRRGGDGDGYTF. The CDR3 DNA reads as TGTGCCAGTAGCTCTCGCCGGGGAGGGGATGGAGATGGCTACACCTTC.